This is a list of T cell receptor beta chains from one sample in a study of CD8 T cells in ankylosing spondylitis. TCRdb redid the calling of the 5' RACE reads with MiXCR, one entry per CDR3 protein. Among around 490,000 distinct CDR3 sequences, roughly 5.3% were seen once, and the ten largest hold roughly 3.2%. The sample was blood, either unsorted or a sorted T cell fraction (not recorded which). Receptor source: a male donor with ankylosing spondylitis. The CDR3 runs from the conserved cysteine through the conserved F or W. D genes are given only for firm matches. Not all rows give a size; the values are once, few, many and, for expanded clones, a class.

J gene | V gene | clone size | D gene | CDR3 DNA | CDR3 protein
TRBJ1-3 | TRBV20-1 | many | NA | TGCAGTGCTTGGTCCTCTGGAAACACCATATATTTT | CSAWSSGNTIYF
TRBJ1-3 | TRBV5-6 | many | NA | TGTGCCAGCAGCGCACTGGACACTTTCTCTGGAAACACCATATATTTT | CASSALDTFSGNTIYF
TRBJ2-3 | TRBV2 | many | NA | TGTGCCAGCGATCGCAAATCGCGGCCACAAGATACGCAGTATTTT | CASDRKSRPQDTQYF
TRBJ1-1 | TRBV7-9 | few | NA | TGTGCCAGCAGCTTAGAATTTGGTCAGCCAACTGAAGCTTTCTTT | CASSLEFGQPTEAFF
TRBJ1-2 | TRBV10-2 | many | NA | TGCGCCAGCAGGGCGGGCGGACCTGGAAAGGTCTATGGCTACACCTTC | CASRAGGPGKVYGYTF
TRBJ1-2 | TRBV10-3 | many | NA | TGTGCCATCAGTTCCCGTGGGCGGAACTATGGCTACACCTTC | CAISSRGRNYGYTF
TRBJ2-1 | TRBV5-1 | many | TRBD1 | TGCGCCAGCAGCCGACAGGGCGTTTGGGACAATGAGCAGTTCTTC | CASSRQGVWDNEQFF
TRBJ1-1 | TRBV7-9 | many | NA | TGTGCCAGCAGCCCCTCCCCTCGGTGGGCGAAAGGTGAAGCTTTCTTT | CASSPSPRWAKGEAFF
TRBJ2-7 | TRBV29-1 | many | NA | TGCAGCGTTGGGCAGACCGAGCAGTACTTC | CSVGQTEQYF
TRBJ1-1 | TRBV20-1 | many | NA | TGCAGTGCTAGTTACATGCAGACTGACACTGAAGCTTTCTTT | CSASYMQTDTEAFF
TRBJ1-4 | TRBV5-1 | many | NA | TGCGCCAGCAGCTCCCCTAGGGACGAAAAACTGTTTTTT | CASSSPRDEKLFF
TRBJ1-1 | TRBV13 | many | NA | TGTGCCAGCAGCTTAGTAGGGCAGGGGTACACTGAAGCTTTCTTT | CASSLVGQGYTEAFF
TRBJ2-3 | TRBV20-1 | many | TRBD2 | TGCAGTGCCACCGGGGGGGGGCGGAACACAGATACGCAGTATTTT | CSATGGGRNTDTQYF
TRBJ2-1 | TRBV30 | few | NA | TGTGCCTGGGCCCCGGCAGCTAAAGGCTACAATGAGCAGTTCTTC | CAWAPAAKGYNEQFF
TRBJ1-1 | TRBV12-3/TRBV12-4 | many | NA | TGTGCCGCCCGAAGTACCACTGAAGCTTTCTTT | CAARSTTEAFF
TRBJ2-1 | TRBV11-2 | many | TRBD2 | TGTGCCAGCAGCTTAGTTTCTAGCGGGAGAGGTGAGCAGTTCTTC | CASSLVSSGRGEQFF
TRBJ2-7 | TRBV18 | many | NA | TGTGCCAGCTCACCTTTGGAGGACTCGACCTACGAGCAGTACTTC | CASSPLEDSTYEQYF
TRBJ2-1 | TRBV20-1 | many | NA | TGCAGCTATAGCGGCTCCTACAATGAGCAGTTCTTC | CSYSGSYNEQFF
TRBJ1-2 | TRBV7-9 | many | TRBD1 | TGTGCCAGCCAGGGGGTAGCCAACTATGGCTACACCTTC | CASQGVANYGYTF
TRBJ2-3 | TRBV20-1 | many | TRBD2 | TGCAGTGCTAGCCAGCGGGAGGACACAGATACGCAGTATTTT | CSASQREDTDTQYF
TRBJ2-5 | TRBV7-2 | once | NA | TGTGCCAGCAGCTCCCCTCCCGGAGGGGGAGAGACCCAGTACTTC | CASSSPPGGGETQYF
TRBJ2-2 | TRBV12-3/TRBV12-4 | NA | NA | TGTGCCAGACTAGACAGTCTAAACACCGGGGAGCTGTTTTTT | CARLDSLNTGELFF
TRBJ1-2 | TRBV7-9 | many | NA | TGTGCCAGCAGCCCCGGTGGGTGGCAGGGTAACTATGGCTACACCTTC | CASSPGGWQGNYGYTF
TRBJ2-1 | TRBV6-1 | many | NA | TGTGCCAGCAGTATAGGACGTTTTAATGAGCAGTTCTTC | CASSIGRFNEQFF
TRBJ1-1 | TRBV20-1 | many | TRBD1 | TGCAGTGCCCAGCGGACAGGGAACACTGAAGCTTTCTTT | CSAQRTGNTEAFF
TRBJ2-7 | TRBV29-1 | many | NA | TGCAGCGTCGAAGGGGGGGACGAGCAGTACTTC | CSVEGGDEQYF
TRBJ1-6 | TRBV5-6 | many | NA | TGTGCCAGCAGCTTCTTTGGGATGGACTCCTATAATTCACCCCTCCACTTT | CASSFFGMDSYNSPLHF
TRBJ1-1 | TRBV15 | many | NA | TGTGCCACCAGCAGAGGTTCAATGTGGAACACTGAAGCTTTCTTT | CATSRGSMWNTEAFF
TRBJ1-1 | TRBV28 | many | NA | TGTGCCACTCTGGCCAACACTGAAGCTTTCTTT | CATLANTEAFF
TRBJ2-6 | TRBV10-3 | NA | NA | TGTGCCATCAGTGAGTCGGGGGTCGGAGATTCTGGGGCCAACGTCCTGACTTTC | CAISESGVGDSGANVLTF
TRBJ2-3 | TRBV7-2 | NA | NA | TGTGCCAGCAGCTTAATGGCGGGGGCCGGCACAGATACGCAGTATTTT | CASSLMAGAGTDTQYF
TRBJ2-7 | TRBV7-6 | few | TRBD1 | TGTGCCAGCAGCCCCCGGGCAGGCAGGGGGCTTTACGAGCAGTACTTC | CASSPRAGRGLYEQYF
TRBJ2-6 | TRBV18 | few | NA | TGTGCCAGCTCTACCATCTCTGGGGCCAACGTCCTGACTTTC | CASSTISGANVLTF
TRBJ2-1 | TRBV7-9 | few | NA | TGTGCCAGCAGCCCCCGTCGTCCAAGCTCCTACAATGAGCAGTTCTTC | CASSPRRPSSYNEQFF
TRBJ2-3 | TRBV12-3/TRBV12-4 | many | TRBD2 | TGTGCCAGCAGACCCGGGGGGAGCGGGGGAGGAGATACGCAGTATTTT | CASRPGGSGGGDTQYF
TRBJ2-3 | TRBV7-2 | many | NA | TGTGCCAGCAGACAAACAGCGATTTTCACAGATACGCAGTATTTT | CASRQTAIFTDTQYF
TRBJ2-1 | TRBV18 | NA | NA | TGTGCCAGCTCACCTTGGGGGGAGCCCTCCTACAATGAGCAGTTCTTC | CASSPWGEPSYNEQFF
TRBJ1-6 | TRBV20-1 | NA | NA | TGCAGTGCTATATCAGGGGCAGAAAATTCACCCCTCCACTTT | CSAISGAENSPLHF
TRBJ1-2 | TRBV12-3/TRBV12-4 | many | TRBD1 | TGTGCCAGCAGTAAACAGGGGGCCTACTATGGCTACACCTTC | CASSKQGAYYGYTF
TRBJ2-7 | TRBV29-1 | few | TRBD1 | TGCAGCGTGGTCTGGACAGGCGAGCAGTACTTC | CSVVWTGEQYF
TRBJ2-1 | TRBV11-2 | many | TRBD2 | TGTGCCAGCAGCTTAGTGGCTAGCGGGGGGCGGGTTAGCTCCTACAATGAGCAGTTCTTC | CASSLVASGGRVSSYNEQFF
TRBJ2-5 | TRBV20-1 | NA | TRBD2 | TGCAGTGCCCCCAACCCGGGTCGGGGAGGGGAGACCCAGTACTTC | CSAPNPGRGGETQYF
TRBJ2-5 | TRBV10-3 | many | TRBD2 | TGTGCCATCAGTGGAGCGGGGGGCCAAGAGACCCAGTACTTC | CAISGAGGQETQYF
TRBJ2-2 | TRBV7-9 | NA | NA | TGTGCCAGTCAGCGGGCGAACACCGGGGAGCTGTTTTTT | CASQRANTGELFF
TRBJ2-3 | TRBV11-2 | few | TRBD2 | TGTGCCAGCAGCTTACTAGTAGGGACTAGCGGGAGCCCAGATACGCAGTATTTT | CASSLLVGTSGSPDTQYF
TRBJ2-5 | TRBV5-1 | few | NA | TGCGCCAGCAGCTACGACAGGCCCAAGGGGACCCAGTACTTC | CASSYDRPKGTQYF
TRBJ2-1 | TRBV10-3 | many | NA | TGTGCCATCACCGGGGGTCCCAGTGAGCAGTTCTTC | CAITGGPSEQFF
TRBJ1-2 | TRBV5-1 | many | NA | TGCGCCAGCAGCTTGGAAGGCAGGGTTTCGGCTGGCTACACCTTC | CASSLEGRVSAGYTF
TRBJ2-1 | TRBV4-1 | many | NA | TGCGCCAGCAGCCAAGACGGGCTTAACACCTACAATGAGCAGTTCTTC | CASSQDGLNTYNEQFF
TRBJ2-7 | TRBV24-1 | many | NA | TGTGCCACCAGTGGAGGGGGCGAGCAGTACTTC | CATSGGGEQYF
TRBJ1-2 | TRBV20-1 | many | TRBD1 | TGCAGTGCTCGTCAGGGGGCGACCTTCTATGGCTACACCTTC | CSARQGATFYGYTF
TRBJ1-4 | TRBV6-5 | many | TRBD1 | TGTGCCAGCAGTTACGACAGGGTTGAAAAACTGTTTTTT | CASSYDRVEKLFF
TRBJ1-1 | TRBV20-1 | many | TRBD1 | TGCAGTGCTACCGGGACAGGTGACACTGAAGCTTTCTTT | CSATGTGDTEAFF